These 8 T cell receptor beta chains share one sample of origin, sequenced in a study of T cells in Graves' hyperthyroidism and ophthalmopathy. Amplification targeted TCR beta CDR3 regions from RNA transcripts. The HTBI primer set drove a first-round RT-PCR of the TCR CDR3. TCRdb reprocessed the multiplex PCR reads via MiXCR and lists one record per CDR3 protein. The sample carries some 800,000 distinct CDR3 sequences, around 39% recorded once. Sequences were obtained from blood. These receptors originate from a man aged 18 to 30 with Graves' hyperthyroidism.

This clonotype occurred many times. V gene TRBV24-1 combines with J gene TRBJ2-5, with D maybe TRBD2 (6 bases). The CDR3 loop spans 15 amino acids. Trimming removed 4 bases at V and 4 bases at J, with 15 bases between. The germline V gene encodes CDR1 KGHDR and CDR2 SFDVKD. The CDR3 coding sequence is TGTGCCACCAGTGACCCCCGGGACTCGGGAGAGACCCAGTACTTC. Its translation is CATSDPRDSGETQYF.

This rearrangement joins TRBV25-1 to TRBJ2-5; D is unclear. The CDR3 totals 14 residues. Looked up from germline, CDR1 is MGHDK and CDR2 is SYGVNS. Trimming took off 5 bases at V and 2 bases at J, with 12 bases between the two ends. The DNA of the CDR3 is TGTGCCAGCAGTTGGTGGCAGTCTCAAGAGACCCAGTACTTC. Translated, it gives CASSWWQSQETQYF.

This clonotype was detected once. A much larger clone sits a single nucleotide away, making a read error possible. V usage is TRBV7-9 and J usage is TRBJ2-5; D gene uncertain. Germline V gives CDR1 SEHNR, CDR2 FQNEAQ (reference sequence). The CDR3 contains 15 residues. V was trimmed by 1 base and J by 4 bases, leaving 13 bases between them. CDR3 residues: CASSLVGRSGETQYF. CDR3 nucleotides: TGTGCCAGCAGCTTAGTGGGCAGGAGTGGAGAGACCCAGTACTTC.

The chain combines TRBV29-1 with TRBJ2-5; D is possibly TRBD1 (6 bases). The CDR3 extends over 13 amino acids. V dropped 4 bases and J dropped 3 bases, with 12 bases sitting between them. Germline-derived CDR1 and CDR2 are SQVTM and ANQGSEA. This CDR3 is CSVVRTAEETQYF. CDR3 sequence (DNA): TGCAGCGTTGTACGGACAGCGGAAGAGACCCAGTACTTC. The full variable domain, completed using reference TRBV29-1 and TRBJ2-5, is SAVISQKPSRDICQRGTSLTIQCQVDSQVTMMFWYRQQPGQSLTLIATANQGSEATYESGFVIDKFPISRPNLTFSTLTVSNMSPEDSSIYLCSVVRTAEETQYFGPGTRLLVL.

This clonotype was counted only a few times. V and J are TRBV20-1 and TRBJ1-5, with unresolved D. V lost 7 bases, J lost 1 base, and 11 bases lay in between. This CDR3 spans 13 amino acids. CDR1 DFQATT and CDR2 SNEGSKA come from the germline V gene (reference sequence). The CDR3 DNA reads TGCAGTGGGCCAGAACCGAGCAATCAGCCCCAGCATTTT. It yields the protein CSGPEPSNQPQHF.

This clonotype was counted between two and nine times. In DNA form, the CDR3 reads TGCAGTGCTCTAGTTCCTGACCTGAGCAATCAGCCCCAGCATTTT. Translated: CSALVPDLSNQPQHF. The V call is TRBV20-1, the J call TRBJ1-5; no clear D. This CDR3 contains 15 residues. Trimming cost V 5 bases and J 1 base, with 15 bases left between them. The V gene's germline CDR1 is DFQATT and CDR2 SNEGSKA (reference sequence).

The table lists this clonotype with many counts. The V and J genes are TRBV29-1 and TRBJ2-2, with 8 positions matching TRBD2. Unmatched junction bases numbered 5, after V lost 2 bases and J lost 6 bases. CDR3 length: 14 residues. Germline CDR1 SQVTM, CDR2 ANQGSEA. CDR3 in amino acids: CSVETGGGSGELFF. The CDR3 nucleotides are TGCAGCGTTGAAACGGGAGGGGGATCCGGGGAGCTGTTTTTT.

The genes are TRBV2 and TRBJ2-2, with D perhaps matching TRBD2 (6 bases). CDR3 size: 14 residues. Trimming shortened V by 6 bases and J by 6 bases, and 14 bases separated the two germline ends. Germline loops: CDR1 SNHLY, CDR2 FYNNEI. CDR3 amino acids: CASREGLGPGELFF. CDR3 nucleotides: TGTGCCAGCAGGGAGGGTTTAGGGCCCGGGGAGCTGTTTTTT. The complete variable domain, with remaining parts taken from reference TRBV2 and TRBJ2-2, reads EPEVTQTPSHQVTQMGQEVILRCVPISNHLYFYWYRQILGQKVEFLVSFYNNEISEKSEIFDDQFSVERPDGSNFTLKIRSTKLEDSAMYFCASREGLGPGELFFGEGSRLTVL.